The 20 T cell receptor beta chains listed next were all sequenced from one sample in a study of shared clonotypes between healthy human individuals (TCRdb year 2020). To prepare the library, the immunoSEQ multiplex PCR assay was applied. Here the immuneACCESS table is served through TCRdb, limited to in-frame sequences with V and J called. Missing clones are a known gap in these copies; in checked studies unresolved V genes cover under half, and the rest lacks a known reason. The sample table lists about 590,000 clones, 95% to 96% of them with a count of one. The ten largest make up less than 0.13% of the sample. For the CD8 naive samples, CD45RO-negative cells were positively selected for CCR7, yielding a CD45RA+CCR7+ population from which TemRA cells were excluded. Sequencing input: naive CD8+ T cells sorted from blood. The sample's cell subset or site label, in plain terms: CD45RA+CCR7+. The receptors derive from a woman aged 25 to 39 in good health.

V and J are TRBV27 and TRBJ1-1, with 10 positions matching TRBD1. Germline values: CDR1 MNHEY, CDR2 SMNVEV (reference sequence). Unmatched junction bases numbered 9, after V lost 2 bases and J lost 3 bases. This CDR3 is 17 amino acids long. The CDR3: CASSLTSGTGAHTEAFF. For the CDR3, the DNA is TGTGCCAGCAGTTTAACGTCCGGGACAGGGGCGCACACTGAAGCTTTCTTT.

J is TRBJ2-2 and V is TRBV30, with D hard to call. V dropped 0 bases and J dropped 3 bases, with 2 bases sitting between them. The length of the CDR3 is 12 residues. Germline CDR1 reads GTSNPN; CDR2 reads SVGIG (reference sequence). The CDR3 is CAWSVYTGELFF. Here the CDR3 DNA reads TGTGCCTGGAGTGTATACACCGGGGAGCTGTTTTTT.

The chain joins TRBV27 to TRBJ1-1; 9 bases are shared with TRBD1. V dropped 4 bases and J dropped 3; count of bases not matched to a gene: 6. The CDR3 covers 15 residues. The germline V gene has CDR1 MNHEY and CDR2 SMNVEV (reference sequence). CDR3 sequence: CASSWGTGKDTEAFF. The CDR3, as DNA: TGTGCCAGCAGTTGGGGGACAGGGAAGGACACTGAAGCTTTCTTT.

The chain combines TRBV28 with TRBJ2-7; 12 nucleotides line up with TRBD2. The CDR3 sequence is 16 residues long. Germline V gene data show CDR1 as MDHEN and CDR2 as SYDVKM. V lost 6 bases and J lost 6; bases outside the gene matches: 12. CDR3 region: CASSPLPTSGSGEQYF. The DNA of the CDR3 is TGTGCCAGCAGCCCCTTACCGACTAGCGGGAGTGGCGAGCAGTACTTC.

The chain links TRBV27 to TRBJ2-5; TRBD2 might be the D (5 bases). The end of the DNA is better explained by TRBJ2-7, so the J call may be wrong. Germline CDR1 and CDR2: MNHEY and SMNVEV (reference sequence). The CDR3 extends over 15 amino acids. CDR3 nucleotides: TGTGCCAGCAGTTTATTTCCTCTGGGAGAATACGAGCAGTACTTC. Residues: CASSLFPLGEYEQYF.

V gene TRBV28 combines with J gene TRBJ1-5; 9 nucleotides align to TRBD1. From germline, CDR1 is MDHEN and CDR2 SYDVKM. Losses at the gene ends were 6 bases for V and 6 bases for J; bases not matched to a gene: 6. The CDR3 sequence is 14 residues long. This chain's CDR3 is CASSAADRGQPQHF. DNA of the CDR3: TGTGCCAGCAGCGCAGCGGACAGGGGTCAGCCCCAGCATTTT.

This clone appeared once. V is TRBV5-1 and J is TRBJ1-2; possible D gene TRBD1, 5 bases. The germline CDR1 and CDR2 sequences are SGHRS and YFSETQ. The CDR3 has 15 residues. Trimming took 0 bases from V and 6 from J, leaving 15 bases between them. CDR3 region: CASSLDRDHRDGYTF. CDR3 in DNA: TGCGCCAGCAGCTTGGACCGGGACCATAGGGATGGCTACACCTTC.

As concerns this clone: Other DNA sequences in the sample encode the same CDR3. The V and J genes are TRBV27 and TRBJ2-5; D call uncertain. This CDR3 is 12 amino acids long. CDR1 MNHEY and CDR2 SMNVEV come from the germline V gene (reference sequence). V was pared by 1 base and J by 4 bases, with 4 bases between. The CDR3 loop reads CASSLLGETQYF. The CDR3 DNA reads TGTGCCAGCAGTTTATTGGGAGAGACCCAGTACTTC.

The chain joins TRBV6-1 to TRBJ2-7, with TRBD2 matching 7 bases. The CDR3 has 14 residues. Germline loops: CDR1 MNHNS, CDR2 SASEGT. V lost 6 bases, J lost 2 bases, and 7 bases stayed unmatched. The CDR3 is CASRTRLAAYEQYF. The CDR3, as DNA: TGTGCCAGCAGGACGCGGCTAGCGGCCTACGAGCAGTACTTC.

This clone was detected once. V and J are TRBV7-9 and TRBJ1-4; 7 bases fit TRBD1. The V gene end was trimmed by 1 base and the J gene end by 7 bases; junction bases not matched to a gene: 6. Germline V gives CDR1 SEHNR, CDR2 FQNEAQ (reference sequence). This CDR3 is 15 amino acids long. This CDR3 is CASSLDEGGSEKLFF. In nucleotides, the CDR3 is TGTGCCAGCAGCTTAGATGAAGGGGGCTCTGAAAAACTGTTTTTT.

The rearrangement links TRBV5-5 to TRBJ2-7, with a tentative D call TRBD1 (6 bases). The V and J ends lost 0 bases and 7 bases respectively, with 14 bases between them. The CDR3 covers 14 residues. Germline V lookup: CDR1 SGHKS, CDR2 YYEKEE (reference sequence). In DNA form, the CDR3 reads TGTGCCAGCAGCTTGGTGGGAGCCCAGGGGGAGCAGTACTTC. As protein: CASSLVGAQGEQYF.

The chain couples TRBV15 to TRBJ2-3; D not resolved. The CDR3 spans 13 residues. The V gene lost 1 base and the J gene lost 6 bases, with 8 bases spanning the gap. From germline, CDR1 is LNHNV and CDR2 YYDKDF (reference sequence). For the CDR3, the DNA is TGTGCCACCAGCAGAGGCGAGGAGGATACGCAGTATTTT. Encoded protein: CATSRGEEDTQYF.

The J gene is TRBJ2-1, the V gene TRBV15, with 10 positions matching TRBD2. Germline V gives CDR1 LNHNV, CDR2 YYDKDF (reference sequence). CDR3 size: 17 residues. Trimming took 5 bases from V and 6 from J; bases not matched to a gene: 13. The CDR3 coding sequence is TGTGCCACCAGCGGGTCGTATCTAGCGGGAGTCCCCAATGAGCAGTTCTTC. Protein product: CATSGSYLAGVPNEQFF.

This chain uses TRBV4-1 with TRBJ2-1; 11 bases align to TRBD2. The CDR3 totals 15 residues. Germline trimming cut 4 bases from V and 6 bases from J; bases unmatched to any gene: 5. Germline loops: CDR1 MGHRA, CDR2 YSYEKL. CDR3 amino acids: CASSPGLAGSNEQFF. For the CDR3, the DNA is TGCGCCAGCAGCCCAGGACTAGCGGGTTCCAATGAGCAGTTCTTC.

This chain uses TRBV6-4 with TRBJ2-7; TRBD1 matches at 10 bases. The ends lost 9 bases at V and 2 bases at J; junction bases unmatched: 13. The CDR3 has 16 residues. CDR1 and CDR2 (germline): MRHNA, SNTAGT. The CDR3 sequence is CARRLKGGQGTYEQYF. DNA of the CDR3: TGTGCCAGGAGGCTAAAGGGGGGACAGGGGACCTACGAGCAGTACTTC.

V and J are TRBV7-8 and TRBJ2-6, with no clear D. The CDR3 has 15 residues. With 3 bases removed from V and 0 bases from J, the gap between germline ends came to 6 bases. Germline values: CDR1 SGHVS, CDR2 FQNEAQ. DNA for the CDR3: TGTGCCAGCAGCTTGGTGTTCTCTGGGGCCAACGTCCTGACTTTC. Translating gives CASSLVFSGANVLTF. Variable domain in full (rest from reference TRBV7-8 and TRBJ2-6): GAGVSQSPRYKVAKRGQDVALRCDPISGHVSLFWYQQALGQGPEFLTYFQNEAQLDKSGLPSDRFFAERPEGSVSTLKIQRTQQEDSAVYLCASSLVFSGANVLTFGAGSRLTVL.

The chain employs TRBV4-2 and TRBJ2-7; D gene ambiguous. The CDR3 extends over 15 amino acids. With 1 base removed from V and 0 bases from J, the gap between germline ends came to 10 bases. CDR1 and CDR2 from the germline V gene are LGHNA and YNFKEQ. CDR3 sequence reads: CASSQGGMSSYEQYF. The CDR3 DNA is TGTGCCAGCAGCCAAGGAGGCATGAGCTCCTACGAGCAGTACTTC.

The rearrangement joins TRBV9 to TRBJ1-2; D is perhaps TRBD1 (6 bases). CDR1 and CDR2 from the germline V gene are SGDLS and YYNGEE. V was clipped by 3 bases and J by 4 bases, with 16 bases between them. This CDR3 contains 15 residues. Written as DNA, the CDR3 is TGTGCCAGCAGCGCCGCGGACAGTCTTAGCTATGGCTACACCTTC. Protein sequence: CASSAADSLSYGYTF.

This clone was found a few times. The chain carries TRBV18 and TRBJ2-7, with a possible D match to TRBD1 (5 bases). Germline CDR1 is KGHSH and CDR2 is LQKENI. This CDR3 has 14 amino acids. Trimming stripped 4 bases from V and 2 bases from J, with 12 bases between. The CDR3 loop is CASSRTTVPYEQYF. DNA for the CDR3: TGTGCCAGCTCACGGACGACAGTCCCCTACGAGCAGTACTTC.

The V gene is TRBV7-9, the J gene TRBJ1-2; a possible D gene is TRBD1 (5 bases). V gave up 3 bases and J gave up 6 bases, with 11 bases separating them. The germline V gene has CDR1 SEHNR and CDR2 FQNEAQ (reference sequence). The CDR3 runs 13 residues. The chain's CDR3 is CASSLTKGHGYTF. The CDR3, as DNA: TGTGCCAGCAGCTTGACGAAGGGGCATGGCTACACCTTC.